This T cell receptor beta chain is from a study of CD8 T cells in Susac syndrome. Sequencing targeted TCR beta in blood CD8+ and CD4+ T cells. V shed 1 base and J shed 7 bases, with 16 bases lying between them. CDR1 and CDR2 (germline): DFQATT, SNEGSKA (reference sequence). The CDR3 sequence is 14 residues long. Random hexamers were used to reverse transcribe the RNA input (about 0.45 to 1 ug). Using its own MiXCR run on the immunoSEQ multiplex PCR reads, TCRdb lists one record per CDR3 protein. Among 150,000 to 200,000 distinct CDR3 sequences listed, over 85% were seen once. Sequencing was performed on CD4+ T cells from PBMCs. The TCR originated in a human donor in good health. The rearrangement joins TRBV20-1 to TRBJ2-5; a weak D match, TRBD1 (5 bases). The CDR3 nucleotides read TGCAGTGCTAGAGCAGCCCCGGAGCAGGGGACCCAGTACTTC. Its protein is CSARAAPEQGTQYF.